This is a list of T cell receptor beta chains from one sample in a study of beta chain features in type 1 diabetes. Produced via immunoSEQ multiplex PCR; TCRdb's table is partial and in-frame only. The table has about 150,000 clones, around 8.5% seen once. Sequences were obtained from central memory CD4+ T cells from blood. The receptors stem from a man between 18 and 29 years old in good health. The CDR3 runs from the conserved cysteine through the conserved F or W. Each record gives: CDR3 DNA, CDR3 protein, D gene, V gene, CDR3 length, clone size, J gene. The D gene is left open where the match is weak. A row's size may be missing; if present it is once, few, many or a size class.

cdr3_nt: TGTGCTCTAGGTGATAGTCTCGTTTTGGATGAGCAGTTCTTC; cdr3_aa: CALGDSLVLDEQFF; d_call: NA; v_call: TRBV2; cdr3_length: 14; clone_size: few; j_call: TRBJ2-1
cdr3_nt: TGTGCCAGCAGCGTGACTAGCGGGGGAACAGATACGCAGTATTTT; cdr3_aa: CASSVTSGGTDTQYF; d_call: TRBD2; v_call: TRBV6-1; cdr3_length: 15; clone_size: few; j_call: TRBJ2-3
cdr3_nt: TGTGCCAGCAGTTTGTTCTTAGGAACAACGCCGAGGTCCTACACCTTC; cdr3_aa: CASSLFLGTTPRSYTF; d_call: NA; v_call: TRBV28; cdr3_length: 16; clone_size: NA; j_call: TRBJ1-2
cdr3_nt: TGTGCCAGCCGATTGATCCGAGGGATCACAGATACGCAGTATTTT; cdr3_aa: CASRLIRGITDTQYF; d_call: NA; v_call: TRBV6-1; cdr3_length: 15; clone_size: NA; j_call: TRBJ2-3
cdr3_nt: TGTGCCAGCAGTTCCCCGAGGGGGTACCACGGGGAGCTGTTTTTT; cdr3_aa: CASSSPRGYHGELFF; d_call: NA; v_call: TRBV27; cdr3_length: 15; clone_size: few; j_call: TRBJ2-2
cdr3_nt: TGCGCCAGCAGCCAAGGACAGCTGAACACTGAAGCTTTCTTT; cdr3_aa: CASSQGQLNTEAFF; d_call: NA; v_call: TRBV4-3; cdr3_length: 14; clone_size: many; j_call: TRBJ1-1
cdr3_nt: TGTGCCAGCAGTCGAGACGGGACAGGCGCGGGCTATGGCTACACCTTC; cdr3_aa: CASSRDGTGAGYGYTF; d_call: TRBD1; v_call: TRBV7-9; cdr3_length: 16; clone_size: few; j_call: TRBJ1-2
cdr3_nt: TGTGCCAGCAGCTTTTACAGCACCTACGAGCAGTACTTC; cdr3_aa: CASSFYSTYEQYF; d_call: NA; v_call: TRBV5-4; cdr3_length: 13; clone_size: few; j_call: TRBJ2-7
cdr3_nt: TGTGCCAGCACCCCTAGTTTCTGGAGCAACTATGGCTACACCTTC; cdr3_aa: CASTPSFWSNYGYTF; d_call: NA; v_call: TRBV6-1; cdr3_length: 15; clone_size: once; j_call: TRBJ1-2
cdr3_nt: TGTGCCAGCAGTCCCCATGGAGGGCAGTACGAGCAGTACTTC; cdr3_aa: CASSPHGGQYEQYF; d_call: NA; v_call: TRBV28; cdr3_length: 14; clone_size: few; j_call: TRBJ2-7
cdr3_nt: TGTGCCAGTACCACAACCACACGGGTTAATTGGGGGGACGAGCAGTACTTC; cdr3_aa: CASTTTTRVNWGDEQYF; d_call: NA; v_call: TRBV11-2; cdr3_length: 17; clone_size: NA; j_call: TRBJ2-7
cdr3_nt: TGTGCCAGCAGCCCAGGGGCGTCGAACACTGAAGCTTTCTTT; cdr3_aa: CASSPGASNTEAFF; d_call: NA; v_call: TRBV7-9; cdr3_length: 14; clone_size: few; j_call: TRBJ1-1
cdr3_nt: TGTGCCAGCGTACAAGAGACAGGGGACACCGGGGAGCTGTTTTTT; cdr3_aa: CASVQETGDTGELFF; d_call: TRBD1; v_call: TRBV18; cdr3_length: 15; clone_size: few; j_call: TRBJ2-2
cdr3_nt: TGTGCCTGGAGAGGGGGTACCGCAACTAATGAAAAACTGTTTTTT; cdr3_aa: CAWRGGTATNEKLFF; d_call: NA; v_call: TRBV30; cdr3_length: 15; clone_size: few; j_call: TRBJ1-4
cdr3_nt: TGTGCCAGCAGTTTTAACAGCAATAATTCACCCCTCCACTTT; cdr3_aa: CASSFNSNNSPLHF; d_call: NA; v_call: TRBV27; cdr3_length: 14; clone_size: few; j_call: TRBJ1-6
cdr3_nt: TGCAGCGTTGGACAGGAAAACTATGGCTACACCTTC; cdr3_aa: CSVGQENYGYTF; d_call: NA; v_call: TRBV29-1; cdr3_length: 12; clone_size: few; j_call: TRBJ1-2
cdr3_nt: TGTGCCAGCAGTTTAGGACAGGGGGCGAATCAGCCCCAGCATTTT; cdr3_aa: CASSLGQGANQPQHF; d_call: TRBD1; v_call: TRBV27; cdr3_length: 15; clone_size: NA; j_call: TRBJ1-5
cdr3_nt: TGTGCCGTGACCCTAAAGGGGTACCAAGAGACCCAGTACTTC; cdr3_aa: CAVTLKGYQETQYF; d_call: NA; v_call: TRBV7-9; cdr3_length: 14; clone_size: many; j_call: TRBJ2-5
cdr3_nt: TGTGCCAGCAGTTCCCGATCGACTAGTGAGGGCGAGCAGTACTTC; cdr3_aa: CASSSRSTSEGEQYF; d_call: NA; v_call: TRBV7-9; cdr3_length: 15; clone_size: NA; j_call: TRBJ2-7
cdr3_nt: TGTGCCAGCAGTGAAAGGGGAAGTGAACCCCTCCACTTT; cdr3_aa: CASSERGSEPLHF; d_call: NA; v_call: TRBV6-1; cdr3_length: 13; clone_size: few; j_call: TRBJ1-6
cdr3_nt: TGTGCCAGCAGTCCAGCGGGGGGTCGCTACGAGCAGTACTTC; cdr3_aa: CASSPAGGRYEQYF; d_call: TRBD2; v_call: TRBV11-2; cdr3_length: 14; clone_size: few; j_call: TRBJ2-7
cdr3_nt: TGTGCCAGCAGTGGGACAGGGATCGATGAGCAGTTCTTC; cdr3_aa: CASSGTGIDEQFF; d_call: TRBD1; v_call: TRBV25-1; cdr3_length: 13; clone_size: NA; j_call: TRBJ2-1
cdr3_nt: TGTGCCAGCAGCTTAGGCGGGGGGGCCAGTACCCCAGATACGCAGTATTTT; cdr3_aa: CASSLGGGASTPDTQYF; d_call: TRBD2; v_call: TRBV7-2; cdr3_length: 17; clone_size: NA; j_call: TRBJ2-3
cdr3_nt: TGTGCCAGCAGTGAACAGGGGAGGGGTGCGGACACTGAAGCTTTCTTT; cdr3_aa: CASSEQGRGADTEAFF; d_call: NA; v_call: TRBV2; cdr3_length: 16; clone_size: NA; j_call: TRBJ1-1
cdr3_nt: TGTGCCTGGAGGGGTACAGGGGAATATCAGCCCCAGCATTTT; cdr3_aa: CAWRGTGEYQPQHF; d_call: TRBD1; v_call: TRBV30; cdr3_length: 14; clone_size: NA; j_call: TRBJ1-5
cdr3_nt: TGTGCCTGGAGTGTCGGCGGGGGGGCCGGAGAGACCCAGTACTTC; cdr3_aa: CAWSVGGGAGETQYF; d_call: TRBD2; v_call: TRBV30; cdr3_length: 15; clone_size: many; j_call: TRBJ2-5
cdr3_nt: TGCGCCAGCAGCCAAGATCGGGGCGGGGGGGACTCCTACGAGCAGTACTTC; cdr3_aa: CASSQDRGGGDSYEQYF; d_call: TRBD2; v_call: TRBV4-3; cdr3_length: 17; clone_size: few; j_call: TRBJ2-7
cdr3_nt: TGTGCCAGCAGTGGGACAGGGGGCGGGTACGAGCAGTACTTC; cdr3_aa: CASSGTGGGYEQYF; d_call: TRBD1; v_call: TRBV28; cdr3_length: 14; clone_size: NA; j_call: TRBJ2-7
cdr3_nt: TGTGCCAGCTCACCAAGTGCAGATGGCTACACCTTC; cdr3_aa: CASSPSADGYTF; d_call: NA; v_call: TRBV18; cdr3_length: 12; clone_size: NA; j_call: TRBJ1-2
cdr3_nt: TGTGCCAGCAGCTCCCTCGGCACAGATACGCAGTATTTT; cdr3_aa: CASSSLGTDTQYF; d_call: NA; v_call: TRBV11-3; cdr3_length: 13; clone_size: few; j_call: TRBJ2-3
cdr3_nt: TGTGCCAGCAGGGGAGCTGGGTATGGCTACACCTTC; cdr3_aa: CASRGAGYGYTF; d_call: NA; v_call: TRBV9; cdr3_length: 12; clone_size: few; j_call: TRBJ1-2
cdr3_nt: TGTGCCAGCAGCAGACCGGGACAGGGCGGCTATGGCTACACCTTC; cdr3_aa: CASSRPGQGGYGYTF; d_call: TRBD1; v_call: TRBV7-9; cdr3_length: 15; clone_size: few; j_call: TRBJ1-2
cdr3_nt: TGTGCCAGCAGTCAACAGAACCTCCCCTCCTACAATGAGCAGTTCTTC; cdr3_aa: CASSQQNLPSYNEQFF; d_call: NA; v_call: TRBV6-6; cdr3_length: 16; clone_size: few; j_call: TRBJ2-1
cdr3_nt: TGTGCCAGCAACGGAGGGGGCACAGATACGCAGTATTTT; cdr3_aa: CASNGGGTDTQYF; d_call: NA; v_call: TRBV27; cdr3_length: 13; clone_size: few; j_call: TRBJ2-3
cdr3_nt: TGTGCCAGCAGCCTTTTCTGGGGCGGGAACAATGAGCAGTTCTTC; cdr3_aa: CASSLFWGGNNEQFF; d_call: NA; v_call: TRBV4-2; cdr3_length: 15; clone_size: few; j_call: TRBJ2-1
cdr3_nt: TGTGCCAGCAGTCCCCTGTACTATGGCTACACCTTC; cdr3_aa: CASSPLYYGYTF; d_call: NA; v_call: TRBV28; cdr3_length: 12; clone_size: NA; j_call: TRBJ1-2
cdr3_nt: TGTGCCAGCAGCCCCCGGTCCGGGGGCGAGCAGTACTTC; cdr3_aa: CASSPRSGGEQYF; d_call: NA; v_call: TRBV7-2; cdr3_length: 13; clone_size: few; j_call: TRBJ2-7
cdr3_nt: TGTGCCAGCAGCCAAGCAGGGAGCAATCAGCCCCAGCATTTT; cdr3_aa: CASSQAGSNQPQHF; d_call: NA; v_call: TRBV14; cdr3_length: 14; clone_size: NA; j_call: TRBJ1-5
cdr3_nt: TGTGCCAGCAGGGGACAGGGGGCGAAGAGCTACACCTTC; cdr3_aa: CASRGQGAKSYTF; d_call: TRBD1; v_call: TRBV9; cdr3_length: 13; clone_size: few; j_call: TRBJ1-2
cdr3_nt: TGTGCCTGGAGTACAATAGACAGGAACTATGGCTACACCTTC; cdr3_aa: CAWSTIDRNYGYTF; d_call: NA; v_call: TRBV30; cdr3_length: 14; clone_size: few; j_call: TRBJ1-2
cdr3_nt: TGTGCCAGCAGCCCCCGCTCTGAGCGGGGCGCCTACGAGCAGTACTTC; cdr3_aa: CASSPRSERGAYEQYF; d_call: TRBD2; v_call: TRBV11-2; cdr3_length: 16; clone_size: few; j_call: TRBJ2-7
cdr3_nt: TGTGCCTGGAGTGCACAGACCAATCAGCCCCAGCATTTT; cdr3_aa: CAWSAQTNQPQHF; d_call: NA; v_call: TRBV30; cdr3_length: 13; clone_size: NA; j_call: TRBJ1-5
cdr3_nt: TGTGCCAGCAGCTTGGACTGGAGCTCTGGAAACACCATATATTTT; cdr3_aa: CASSLDWSSGNTIYF; d_call: NA; v_call: TRBV5-4; cdr3_length: 15; clone_size: NA; j_call: TRBJ1-3
cdr3_nt: TGTGCCAGCAGGACCCCAGGGGGCGTAGGTTCACCCCTCCACTTT; cdr3_aa: CASRTPGGVGSPLHF; d_call: TRBD1; v_call: TRBV28; cdr3_length: 15; clone_size: NA; j_call: TRBJ1-6
cdr3_nt: TGTGCCAGCAGCTCGGGACTAGCGGGAGCCGCAGATACGCAGTATTTT; cdr3_aa: CASSSGLAGAADTQYF; d_call: TRBD2; v_call: TRBV7-3; cdr3_length: 16; clone_size: few; j_call: TRBJ2-3
cdr3_nt: TGTGCCAGCAGCGCACAGGGGATGAACACTGAAGCTTTCTTT; cdr3_aa: CASSAQGMNTEAFF; d_call: TRBD1; v_call: TRBV7-9; cdr3_length: 14; clone_size: once; j_call: TRBJ1-1
cdr3_nt: TGCGCCAGCAGTGAGGTGACAGATCAGCCCCAGCATTTT; cdr3_aa: CASSEVTDQPQHF; d_call: NA; v_call: TRBV10-2; cdr3_length: 13; clone_size: NA; j_call: TRBJ1-5
cdr3_nt: TGCGCCAGCAGCCCTGACTTTGGGGCTTACAATGAGCAGTTCTTC; cdr3_aa: CASSPDFGAYNEQFF; d_call: NA; v_call: TRBV5-1; cdr3_length: 15; clone_size: NA; j_call: TRBJ2-1
cdr3_nt: TGCAGCGTTGGGACAGGGACAGGGGTATACTACGAGCAGTACTTC; cdr3_aa: CSVGTGTGVYYEQYF; d_call: TRBD1; v_call: TRBV29-1; cdr3_length: 15; clone_size: NA; j_call: TRBJ2-7
cdr3_nt: TGTGCCAGCAGCATGGGGAGGGGAGGTCCGTTTTTT; cdr3_aa: CASSMGRGGPFF; d_call: NA; v_call: TRBV5-8; cdr3_length: 12; clone_size: NA; j_call: TRBJ1-4
cdr3_nt: TGTGCCATCAGCCCGGGACAGGAACAATACGAGCAGTACTTC; cdr3_aa: CAISPGQEQYEQYF; d_call: TRBD1; v_call: TRBV10-3; cdr3_length: 14; clone_size: few; j_call: TRBJ2-7
cdr3_nt: TGTGCCAGCAGTTTGAGAGCGGGGGCGCTAGATACGCAGTATTTT; cdr3_aa: CASSLRAGALDTQYF; d_call: TRBD2; v_call: TRBV7-6; cdr3_length: 15; clone_size: few; j_call: TRBJ2-3
cdr3_nt: TGTGCCAGCAGCTTAGCCGCGCAGGGAGGAAACACCATATATTTT; cdr3_aa: CASSLAAQGGNTIYF; d_call: NA; v_call: TRBV7-6; cdr3_length: 15; clone_size: NA; j_call: TRBJ1-3
cdr3_nt: TGTGCCATCAGTGACCCGCCGGGAGCCTCCTACGAGCAGTACTTC; cdr3_aa: CAISDPPGASYEQYF; d_call: NA; v_call: TRBV10-3; cdr3_length: 15; clone_size: few; j_call: TRBJ2-7
cdr3_nt: TGTGCCAGCTCAATTGGGCAGGGGCGTTTTAATGGCTACACCTTC; cdr3_aa: CASSIGQGRFNGYTF; d_call: NA; v_call: TRBV18; cdr3_length: 15; clone_size: NA; j_call: TRBJ1-2
cdr3_nt: TGTGCCACCAGCGGATGGACAGGGCCCTTCAATCAGCCCCAGCATTTT; cdr3_aa: CATSGWTGPFNQPQHF; d_call: TRBD1; v_call: TRBV15; cdr3_length: 16; clone_size: NA; j_call: TRBJ1-5
cdr3_nt: TGTGCCAGCAGCTTAGACGGGTATAATTCACCCCTCCACTTT; cdr3_aa: CASSLDGYNSPLHF; d_call: NA; v_call: TRBV7-3; cdr3_length: 14; clone_size: NA; j_call: TRBJ1-6
cdr3_nt: TGCAGCGTTGAGGCCGAAGGCTACACCTTC; cdr3_aa: CSVEAEGYTF; d_call: NA; v_call: TRBV29-1; cdr3_length: 10; clone_size: few; j_call: TRBJ1-2
cdr3_nt: TGTGCCAGCAGCCAAGACCGGGGGGCGGCTGAAGCTTTCTTT; cdr3_aa: CASSQDRGAAEAFF; d_call: NA; v_call: TRBV4-2; cdr3_length: 14; clone_size: NA; j_call: TRBJ1-1
cdr3_nt: TGCAGTGCCAAAATAGACTACGAGCAGTACTTC; cdr3_aa: CSAKIDYEQYF; d_call: NA; v_call: TRBV20-1; cdr3_length: 11; clone_size: few; j_call: TRBJ2-7